Sequencing of this TCR beta chain was carried out in a study of PD-1 blockade in classical Hodgkin lymphoma. Study-wide findings and caveats: Compared with baseline, CD4+ but not CD8+ TCR diversity had risen significantly by C4D1.

The CDR3 is made up of 15 amino acids. V shed 4 bases and J shed 0 bases, with 11 bases lying between them. Germline V CDR1 and CDR2: SGHTS, YDEGEE. The time point: cycle 4 day 1 (C4D1), after less than 7 weeks of nivolumab. Following autologous stem cell transplantation, relapse occurred in every patient, and exposure to brentuximab vedotin varied. Isolated CD8+ T cells were derived from thawed PBMCs through magnetic negative selection. This clone occurred once. Its antigen is unknown. Libraries were prepared by immunoSEQ multiplex PCR; TCRdb keeps only in-frame clonotypes and omits some of them. The sample carries some 7,500 clones, 45% to 70% recorded once.

This TCR was recovered from a human donor with classical Hodgkin lymphoma. The V and J genes are TRBV5-8 and TRBJ1-5, with D possibly being TRBD1 (5 bases). The sample consisted of CD8+ T cells from blood, taken before the fourth cycle of nivolumab. The CDR3 bases are TGTGCCAGCAGCCAGGGAGCCTATAGCAATCAGCCCCAGCATTTT. It is translated as CASSQGAYSNQPQHF.